This T cell receptor (beta chain) stems from a study of blood T cell repertoires in COVID-19. TCRdb's copy holds only in-frame clones and misses some; the assay was immunoSEQ multiplex PCR. The sample lists a few hundred thousand clones; 65% to 90% were seen once. The germline CDR1 and CDR2 sequences are SGHRS and YFSETQ. The CDR3 is made up of 15 amino acids. Trimming cost V 1 base and J 2 bases, with 9 bases left between them. The clonotype originates from a woman in her 70s with COVID-19, enrolled during active disease. The sample was peripheral blood. The chain joins TRBV5-1 to TRBJ2-2, with a weak D call TRBD1 (5 bases). Here the CDR3 DNA reads TGCGCCAGCAGCTTGCAAGGGGATAACACCGGGGAGCTGTTTTTT. This codes for CASSLQGDNTGELFF.